These 5 T cell receptor beta chains originate from one sample sequenced in a study of OX40 agonist ivuxolimab in advanced cancers. Method: immunoSEQ multiplex PCR; TCRdb's copy keeps in-frame clones and lacks some. The table lists about 76,000 clones, approximately 88% of them singletons, with over 10% in the top ten. The specimen comprised CD4+ or CD8+ T cells sorted from blood, sampled in a trial of the OX40 agonist ivuxolimab. All receptors derive from an adult with an advanced solid tumor such as melanoma, head and neck, liver or kidney cancer.

This clone appeared a single time. J is TRBJ1-1 and V is TRBV2; D gene uncertain. The CDR3 has 13 residues. The V and J ends lost 7 bases and 0 bases respectively, with 9 bases between them. The germline CDR1 and CDR2 sequences are SNHLY and FYNNEI. The CDR3 sequence is CASTEYMNTEAFF. For the CDR3, the DNA is TGTGCCAGCACAGAGTACATGAACACTGAAGCTTTCTTT.

The gene calls are TRBV27 and TRBJ1-1, with unresolved D. Germline CDR1 MNHEY, CDR2 SMNVEV (reference sequence). With 6 bases removed from V and 4 bases from J, the gap between germline ends came to 18 bases. The CDR3 length is 15 residues. CDR3 loop: CASRGQTLLGTEAFF. In DNA, the CDR3 is TGTGCCAGCAGAGGCCAGACATTACTGGGCACTGAAGCTTTCTTT.

The chain uses TRBV7-3 and TRBJ2-5, with 11 bases fitting TRBD2. CDR1 SGHTA and CDR2 FQGTGA come from the germline V gene. The CDR3 is made up of 15 amino acids. The V segment lost 5 bases and the J segment 5 bases; nucleotides outside the gene matches: 7. The CDR3 DNA is TGTGCCAGCAGCCCTATAGCGGGAGGGCCGGAGACCCAGTACTTC. Amino acids: CASSPIAGGPETQYF.

This chain links TRBV7-9 with TRBJ2-7; 8 bases align to TRBD2. The junction had 2 bases not matched to a gene; V was cut back by 1 base and J by 0 bases. This CDR3 has 15 amino acids. Looked up from germline, CDR1 is SEHNR and CDR2 is FQNEAQ (reference sequence). CDR3 sequence reads: CASSLGGTSSYEQYF. Here the CDR3 DNA reads TGTGCCAGCAGCTTAGGGGGGACTAGCTCCTACGAGCAGTACTTC.

A note on this clone: This sample includes further DNA sequences coding for the same CDR3. The rearrangement uses TRBV4-1 and TRBJ2-7; D ambiguous. V was pared by 6 bases and J by 3 bases, with 9 bases between. The CDR3 has 12 residues. Germline-derived CDR1 and CDR2 are MGHRA and YSYEKL. CDR3 amino acids: CASSQDGYEQYF. The CDR3 nucleotides read TGCGCCAGCAGTCAGGACGGCTACGAGCAGTACTTC.